The 13 T cell receptor beta chains listed next were all sequenced from one sample in a study of cytomegalovirus exposure and HLA in healthy donors. PCR used 60 Vbeta primers and 13 Jbeta primers. Produced via immunoSEQ multiplex PCR; TCRdb's table is partial and in-frame only. The profile shows fewer than 250,000 clones, roughly 75% of them singletons. Material for sequencing was PBMCs. The receptors were sampled from a young man in good health and CMV-seropositive.

This chain links TRBV30 with TRBJ1-2; possibly TRBD1 for D (5 bases). V was clipped by 2 bases and J by 8 bases, with 12 bases between them. The CDR3 extends over 12 amino acids. Germline CDR1 is GTSNPN and CDR2 is SVGIG (reference sequence). The CDR3: CAWSLQGKGYTF. In DNA, the CDR3 is TGTGCCTGGAGTTTGCAGGGAAAGGGCTACACCTTC.

The chain is built from TRBV5-4 and TRBJ1-2; 8 bases align to TRBD1. V dropped 4 bases and J dropped 7; count of bases not matched to a gene: 6. The CDR3 has 13 amino acids. The germline V gene encodes CDR1 SGHNT and CDR2 YYREEE (reference sequence). The CDR3 bases are TGTGCCAGCAGCCCGGACAGGGAGGCTGGCTACACCTTC. The encoded protein is CASSPDREAGYTF.

This clone was picked up one time. This chain links TRBV7-2 with TRBJ2-5, with 8 bases fitting TRBD1. Germline loops: CDR1 SGHTA, CDR2 FQGNSA. This CDR3 comprises 15 residues. V gave up 5 bases and J gave up 5 bases; unmatched junction bases: 10. The CDR3 DNA is TGTGCCAGCAGCGCGTGGGGCAGGGGGCAGGAGACCCAGTACTTC. It encodes CASSAWGRGQETQYF.

The chain links TRBV7-8 to TRBJ2-3, with 9 bases identical to TRBD2. V dropped 0 bases and J dropped 2; count of bases not matched to a gene: 3. The CDR3 is made up of 16 amino acids. CDR1 is SGHVS, CDR2 FQNEAQ, per germline. The CDR3 protein is CASSLALAGTTDTQYF. DNA of the CDR3: TGTGCCAGCAGCTTAGCACTAGCGGGTACCACAGATACGCAGTATTTT.

The chain links TRBV19 to TRBJ2-2, with D maybe TRBD1 (6 bases). The CDR3 has 16 amino acids. Germline lookup yields CDR1 LNHDA and CDR2 SQIVND (reference sequence). V was clipped by 3 bases and J by 3 bases, with 14 bases between them. The CDR3 protein is CASSMVQGRDTGELFF. In DNA, the CDR3 is TGTGCCAGTAGTATGGTTCAGGGGCGGGACACCGGGGAGCTGTTTTTT.

The gene calls are TRBV20-1 and TRBJ1-1; D remains unclear. V was trimmed by 0 bases and J by 10 bases, leaving 6 bases between them. Germline V gene data show CDR1 as DFQATT and CDR2 as SNEGSKA (reference sequence). The CDR3 sequence is 10 residues long. CDR3 coding DNA: TGCAGTGCTAGAGAGAGGGTAGCTTTCTTT. Translating it yields CSARERVAFF.

This clone was found once. The rearrangement links TRBV2 to TRBJ1-5; a possible D gene is TRBD1 (5 bases). In germline, CDR1 is SNHLY, CDR2 FYNNEI. The CDR3 length is 14 residues. Trimming left V 6 bases short and J 1 base short, with 10 bases between. The CDR3 DNA reads as TGTGCCAGCAGGGGGGGGGTAAGCAATCAGCCCCAGCATTTT. Its protein is CASRGGVSNQPQHF.

This chain joins TRBV9 and TRBJ1-5; 11 nucleotides agree with TRBD1. CDR3 length equals 16 residues. V shed 3 bases, J shed 4 bases, and the junction held 6 bases outside the gene matches. Germline V gene sequence: CDR1 SGDLS, CDR2 YYNGEE. CDR3 DNA sequence: TGTGCCAGCAGCGCCGGGACAGGGGGAATTAATCAGCCCCAGCATTTT. Its translation: CASSAGTGGINQPQHF.

This chain links TRBV7-9 with TRBJ1-4, with TRBD1 as a possible D gene (6 bases). Germline values: CDR1 SEHNR, CDR2 FQNEAQ (reference sequence). V lost 6 bases to trimming and J lost 7 bases, with 15 bases between them. The CDR3 loop spans 14 amino acids. This chain's CDR3 is CASRREGTSEKLFF. The CDR3 region has the DNA TGTGCCAGCAGAAGGGAGGGGACATCTGAAAAACTGTTTTTT.

The chain couples TRBV6-1 to TRBJ2-3; the match to TRBD1 covers 8 bases. V trimming: 6 bases; J trimming: 3 bases; junction bases outside the gene matches: 11. Germline loops: CDR1 MNHNS, CDR2 SASEGT. This CDR3 has 16 amino acids. The CDR3 DNA reads TGTGCCAGCAGGGAACGGACAGGGAAAAGGACAGATACGCAGTATTTT. Amino acid sequence: CASRERTGKRTDTQYF.

This clone was detected only a few times. In DNA, the CDR3 is TGTGCCAGCAGCTTAGATCAGGGGGCGCGTGGCTACACCTTC. This encodes CASSLDQGARGYTF. V gene TRBV11-2 combines with J gene TRBJ1-2; 8 bases are a match to TRBD1. Germline CDR1 reads SGHAT; CDR2 reads FQNNGV. The CDR3 extends over 14 amino acids. With 0 bases clipped from V and 7 bases from J, the junction kept 4 bases outside the gene matches.

The V and J genes are TRBV7-6 and TRBJ2-1; tentatively, D is TRBD2 (6 bases). Per germline, CDR1 SGHVS and CDR2 FNYEAQ. The CDR3 consists of 12 residues. V lost 5 bases and J 10 bases, leaving 12 bases between the germline ends. DNA for the CDR3: TGTGCCAGCAGCGGAGAGGGGAGGGAGCAGTTCTTC. Translating gives CASSGEGREQFF.

The rearrangement joins TRBV4-2 to TRBJ1-4; the D gene is possibly TRBD1 (5 bases). The CDR3 has 15 amino acids. Germline V CDR1 and CDR2: LGHNA, YNFKEQ. Trimming pared 0 bases from V and 11 bases from J, leaving 16 bases between. CDR3 in DNA: TGTGCCAGCAGCCAAGACGGATTAGACAGCAAGAAACTGTTTTTT. The encoded protein is CASSQDGLDSKKLFF.